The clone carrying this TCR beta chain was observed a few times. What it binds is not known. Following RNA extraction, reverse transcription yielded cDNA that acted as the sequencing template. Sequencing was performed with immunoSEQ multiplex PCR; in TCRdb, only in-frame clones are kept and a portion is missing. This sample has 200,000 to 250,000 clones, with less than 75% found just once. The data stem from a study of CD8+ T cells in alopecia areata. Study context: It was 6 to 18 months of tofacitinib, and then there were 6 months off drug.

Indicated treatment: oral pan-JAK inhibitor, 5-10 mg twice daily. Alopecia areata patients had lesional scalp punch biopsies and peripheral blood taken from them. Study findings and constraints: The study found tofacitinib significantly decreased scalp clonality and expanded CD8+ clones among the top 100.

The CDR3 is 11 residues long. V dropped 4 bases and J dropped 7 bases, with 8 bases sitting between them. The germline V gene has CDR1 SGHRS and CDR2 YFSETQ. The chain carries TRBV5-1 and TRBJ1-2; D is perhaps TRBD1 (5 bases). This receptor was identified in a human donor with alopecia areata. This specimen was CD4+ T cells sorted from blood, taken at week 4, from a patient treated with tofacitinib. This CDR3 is CASSQGSGYTF. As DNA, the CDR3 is TGCGCCAGCAGCCAGGGAAGTGGCTACACCTTC.